A selection of T cell receptor beta chains follows, all from one sample in a study of T cell repertoires in cytomegalovirus infection. Each CDR3 protein is one row after TCRdb ran MiXCR on the reads. This sample has roughly 320,000 distinct CDR3 sequences, with 9.5% found just once. Material: PBMCs. Receptors originate from a human donor in good health (CMV status not recorded). Some clones in this sample may be carry-over from other donors' samples. Each CDR3 is given with its conserved first and last residue. Each record gives: J gene, clone size, V gene, D gene, CDR3 protein, CDR3 DNA. A D gene is named only where the DNA matches it firmly. Clone size, where shown, is once, few, many, or a class for clones that have expanded.

j_call: TRBJ2-5; clone_size: NA; v_call: TRBV7-9; d_call: NA; cdr3_aa: CASRNRGYSGEETQYF; cdr3_nt: TGTGCCAGCAGGAATCGGGGTTACAGCGGAGAAGAGACCCAGTACTTC
j_call: TRBJ2-1; clone_size: many; v_call: TRBV12-3/TRBV12-4; d_call: TRBD2; cdr3_aa: CASSSPRLAGGIYNEQFF; cdr3_nt: TGTGCCAGCAGTTCCCCAAGACTAGCGGGAGGAATCTACAATGAGCAGTTCTTC
j_call: TRBJ1-2; clone_size: few; v_call: TRBV19; d_call: TRBD1; cdr3_aa: CASMGQGNYGYTF; cdr3_nt: TGTGCCAGTATGGGACAGGGGAATTATGGCTACACCTTC
j_call: TRBJ2-1; clone_size: NA; v_call: TRBV11-2; d_call: NA; cdr3_aa: CASSSVTRSSYNEQFF; cdr3_nt: TGTGCCAGCAGCTCAGTTACTAGAAGTTCCTACAATGAGCAGTTCTTC
j_call: TRBJ2-1; clone_size: many; v_call: TRBV20-1; d_call: NA; cdr3_aa: CSARPDNSYNEQFF; cdr3_nt: TGCAGTGCTAGGCCAGATAACTCCTACAATGAGCAGTTCTTC
j_call: TRBJ1-5; clone_size: few; v_call: TRBV28; d_call: NA; cdr3_aa: CASSPGRVAQHF; cdr3_nt: TGTGCCAGCAGCCCAGGGAGGGTCGCCCAGCATTTT
j_call: TRBJ1-1; clone_size: NA; v_call: TRBV30; d_call: NA; cdr3_aa: CAWSDRDTEAFF; cdr3_nt: TGTGCCTGGAGTGACAGGGACACTGAAGCTTTCTTT
j_call: TRBJ1-4; clone_size: once; v_call: TRBV7-2; d_call: TRBD1; cdr3_aa: CASSPGAGTGNEKLFF; cdr3_nt: TGTGCCAGCAGCCCAGGGGCAGGGACAGGGAATGAAAAGCTGTTTTTT
j_call: TRBJ2-5; clone_size: many; v_call: TRBV7-3; d_call: NA; cdr3_aa: CASSLGGPGETQYF; cdr3_nt: TGTGCCAGCAGCTTAGGGGGTCCGGGGGAGACCCAGTACTTC
j_call: TRBJ2-3; clone_size: many; v_call: TRBV4-2; d_call: TRBD2; cdr3_aa: CASSQDFAGGRADTQYF; cdr3_nt: TGTGCCAGCAGCCAAGATTTCGCGGGAGGCCGGGCGGATACGCAGTATTTT
j_call: TRBJ1-6; clone_size: few; v_call: TRBV28; d_call: NA; cdr3_aa: CASSPNTGRQIHF; cdr3_nt: TGTGCCAGCAGTCCCAATACGGGAAGACAGATCCACTTT
j_call: TRBJ1-1; clone_size: NA; v_call: TRBV28; d_call: NA; cdr3_aa: CASSFPMNTEACF; cdr3_nt: TGTGCCAGCAGTTTCCCAATGAACACTGAAGCTTGCTTT
j_call: TRBJ1-5; clone_size: many; v_call: TRBV7-6; d_call: TRBD1; cdr3_aa: CASRVSGGHQPQHF; cdr3_nt: TGTGCCAGCAGAGTCTCAGGGGGCCATCAGCCCCAGCATTTT
j_call: TRBJ2-3; clone_size: NA; v_call: TRBV7-9; d_call: TRBD2; cdr3_aa: CASSLGPAGSTDTQYF; cdr3_nt: TGTGCCAGCAGCTTAGGTCCAGCGGGGAGCACAGATACGCAGTATTTT
j_call: TRBJ1-1; clone_size: few; v_call: TRBV2; d_call: NA; cdr3_aa: CASSEAGSATEAFF; cdr3_nt: TGTGCCAGCAGTGAGGCAGGGTCGGCCACTGAAGCTTTCTTT
j_call: TRBJ2-7; clone_size: many; v_call: TRBV7-2; d_call: TRBD1; cdr3_aa: CASSSIILQGQGEQYF; cdr3_nt: TGTGCCAGCAGCTCAATAATACTACAGGGGCAGGGAGAGCAGTACTTC
j_call: TRBJ2-1; clone_size: few; v_call: TRBV11-2; d_call: TRBD1; cdr3_aa: CASTRTGMIFEQFF; cdr3_nt: TGTGCCAGCACCCGGACAGGGATGATATTCGAGCAGTTCTTC
j_call: TRBJ1-2; clone_size: NA; v_call: TRBV12-3/TRBV12-4; d_call: TRBD1; cdr3_aa: CASSLSGTGYGYTF; cdr3_nt: TGTGCCAGCAGTTTATCCGGGACAGGATATGGCTACACCTTC
j_call: TRBJ2-7; clone_size: few; v_call: TRBV7-2; d_call: TRBD1; cdr3_aa: CASSPRGLTYEQYF; cdr3_nt: TGTGCCAGCAGCCCCAGGGGGTTGACCTACGAGCAGTACTTC
j_call: TRBJ1-2; clone_size: many; v_call: TRBV27; d_call: NA; cdr3_aa: CASSLSTANYGYTF; cdr3_nt: TGTGCCAGCAGTTTATCGACGGCGAACTATGGCTACACCTTC
j_call: TRBJ1-3; clone_size: NA; v_call: TRBV7-7; d_call: TRBD1; cdr3_aa: CATRQGEGDSGNTIYF; cdr3_nt: TGTGCCACGCGACAGGGGGAGGGGGACTCTGGAAACACCATATATTTT
j_call: TRBJ2-1; clone_size: NA; v_call: TRBV6-2/TRBV6-3; d_call: TRBD2; cdr3_aa: CASSPRQRGENNEQFF; cdr3_nt: TGTGCCAGCAGTCCCCGCCAGCGGGGAGAAAACAATGAGCAGTTCTTC
j_call: TRBJ2-1; clone_size: many; v_call: TRBV6-2/TRBV6-3; d_call: TRBD2; cdr3_aa: CASSYSWGGSLNEQFF; cdr3_nt: TGTGCCAGCAGTTACTCCTGGGGGGGTAGTCTCAATGAGCAGTTCTTC
j_call: TRBJ2-1; clone_size: many; v_call: TRBV20-1; d_call: TRBD2; cdr3_aa: CSAIGGSQDHEQFF; cdr3_nt: TGCAGTGCTATCGGGGGGAGTCAGGACCATGAGCAGTTCTTC
j_call: TRBJ1-6; clone_size: many; v_call: TRBV7-2; d_call: NA; cdr3_aa: CASSLSTGISYNSPLHF; cdr3_nt: TGTGCCAGCAGCTTATCTACAGGGATCTCCTATAATTCACCCCTCCACTTT
j_call: TRBJ1-1; clone_size: few; v_call: TRBV7-2; d_call: NA; cdr3_aa: CASAIGVGGTEAFF; cdr3_nt: TGTGCCAGCGCCATAGGGGTAGGGGGCACTGAAGCTTTCTTT
j_call: TRBJ1-4; clone_size: many; v_call: TRBV19; d_call: NA; cdr3_aa: CASSIAATNEKLFF; cdr3_nt: TGTGCCAGTAGTATTGCCGCAACTAATGAAAAACTGTTTTTT